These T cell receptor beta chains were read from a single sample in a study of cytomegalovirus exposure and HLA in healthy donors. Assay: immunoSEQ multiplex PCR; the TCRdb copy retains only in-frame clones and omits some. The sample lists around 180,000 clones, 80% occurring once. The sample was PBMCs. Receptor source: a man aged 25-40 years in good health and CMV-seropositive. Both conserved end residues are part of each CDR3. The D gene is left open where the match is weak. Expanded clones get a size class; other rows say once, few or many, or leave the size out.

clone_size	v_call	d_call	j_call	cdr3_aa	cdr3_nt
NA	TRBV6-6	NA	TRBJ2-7	CASSSPTGGSYEQYF	TGTGCCAGCAGTTCCCCGACTGGAGGTTCCTACGAGCAGTACTTC
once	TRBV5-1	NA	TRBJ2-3	CASSLRTPPTDTQYF	TGCGCCAGCAGCTTGCGGACACCACCCACAGATACGCAGTATTTT
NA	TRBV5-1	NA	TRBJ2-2	CASSLAPQGTGELFF	TGCGCCAGCAGCTTGGCCCCCCAGGGCACCGGGGAGCTGTTTTTT
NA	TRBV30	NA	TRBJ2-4	CAWSWGENIQYF	TGTGCCTGGAGCTGGGGGGAAAACATTCAGTACTTC
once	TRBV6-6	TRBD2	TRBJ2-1	CASSYSGLASNEQFF	TGTGCCAGCAGTTACTCAGGACTAGCATCCAATGAGCAGTTCTTC
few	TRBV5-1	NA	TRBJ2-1	CASSADSLNEQFF	TGCGCCAGCAGCGCCGACAGCCTCAATGAGCAGTTCTTC
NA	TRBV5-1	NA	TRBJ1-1	CASRLRGARTEAFF	TGCGCCAGCAGATTGCGGGGGGCGCGCACTGAAGCTTTCTTT
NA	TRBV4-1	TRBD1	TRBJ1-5	CASSLRMGQGSQPQHF	TGCGCCAGCAGCCTTCGGATGGGACAGGGTTCTCAGCCCCAGCATTTT
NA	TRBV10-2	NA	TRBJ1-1	CATDPGTLTLDTEAFF	TGCGCCACGGACCCCGGGACTCTTACATTGGACACTGAAGCTTTCTTT
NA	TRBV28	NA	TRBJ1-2	CASSFWAVNYGYTF	TGTGCCAGCAGTTTTTGGGCAGTAAACTATGGCTACACCTTC
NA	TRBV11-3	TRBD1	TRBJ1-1	CASSSQTGAHTEAFF	TGTGCCAGCAGCTCCCAGACAGGGGCGCACACTGAAGCTTTCTTT
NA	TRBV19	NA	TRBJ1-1	CASTPGREAFF	TGTGCCAGTACCCCGGGGAGAGAAGCTTTCTTT
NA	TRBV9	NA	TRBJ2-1	CASSVAVGQEQFF	TGTGCCAGCAGCGTAGCTGTGGGGCAGGAGCAGTTCTTC
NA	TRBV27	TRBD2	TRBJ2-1	CASSFSSGREGNEQFF	TGTGCCAGCAGTTTCTCGAGCGGGAGGGAGGGAAATGAGCAGTTCTTC
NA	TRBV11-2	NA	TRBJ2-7	CASTSGTREQYF	NA
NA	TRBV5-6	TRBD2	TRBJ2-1	CASSFLAGVLEQFF	TGTGCCAGCAGCTTCCTAGCGGGAGTCCTTGAGCAGTTCTTC
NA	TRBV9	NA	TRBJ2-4	CASSVGVQRPHF	TGTGCCAGCAGCGTAGGTGTCCAGAGGCCGCACTTC
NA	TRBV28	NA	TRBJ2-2	CASSLSYPGSTGELFF	TGTGCCAGCAGTTTATCTTATCCGGGAAGCACCGGGGAGCTGTTTTTT
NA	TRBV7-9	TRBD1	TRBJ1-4	CSSSQGATGEKLFF	TGTTCCAGCAGCCAGGGGGCGACGGGTGAAAAACTGTTTTTT
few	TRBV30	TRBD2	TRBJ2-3	CAWSSPGTSADTQYF	TGTGCCTGGAGTTCTCCCGGGACTAGTGCAGATACGCAGTATTTT
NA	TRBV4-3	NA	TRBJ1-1	CASSQDDLRGLDEAFF	TGCGCCAGCAGCCAAGATGATTTGAGAGGGTTGGATGAAGCTTTCTTT
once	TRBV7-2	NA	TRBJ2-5	CASSTAVTGQETQYF	TGTGCCAGCAGCACAGCGGTTACTGGCCAAGAGACCCAGTACTTC
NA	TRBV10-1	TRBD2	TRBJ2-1	CASSGGTSDLLRVEQFF	TGCGCCAGCAGTGGGGGGACTAGCGACCTTTTGAGGGTTGAGCAGTTCTTC
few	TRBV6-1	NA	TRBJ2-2	CAGSARDREGELFF	TGTGCCGGCTCTGCACGGGATAGAGAGGGGGAGCTGTTTTTT
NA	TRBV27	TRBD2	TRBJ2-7	CASSFRGLYEQYF	TGTGCCAGCAGTTTCCGGGGACTATACGAGCAGTACTTC
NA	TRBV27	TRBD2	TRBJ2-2	CASSLTSGSGAGELFF	TGTGCCAGCAGTCTTACTAGCGGGAGTGGTGCCGGGGAGCTGTTTTTT
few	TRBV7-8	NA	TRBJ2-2	CASSLVGLNTGELFF	TGTGCCAGCAGCTTAGTGGGGCTTAACACCGGGGAGCTGTTTTTT
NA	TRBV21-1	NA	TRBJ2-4	CASSPQRESGRNELAKNIQYF	TGTGCCAGCAGCCCCCAGCGGGAATCAGGACGTAATGAACTAGCCAAAAACATTCAGTACTTC
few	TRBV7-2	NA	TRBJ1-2	CASSPTGQPYGYTF	TGTGCCAGCAGCCCCACTGGACAGCCCTATGGCTACACCTTC
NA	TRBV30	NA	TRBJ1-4	CAWNRGTPNEKLFF	TGTGCCTGGAATCGGGGGACCCCAAATGAAAAACTGTTTTTT
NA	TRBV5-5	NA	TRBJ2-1	CASSPIAAFSYNEQFF	TGTGCCAGCAGCCCCATAGCGGCATTCTCCTACAATGAGCAGTTCTTC
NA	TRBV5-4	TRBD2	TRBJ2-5	CASSRAGVQETQYF	TGTGCCAGCAGCCGGGCGGGGGTCCAAGAGACCCAGTACTTC
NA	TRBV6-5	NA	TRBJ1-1	CASSRTLNTEAFF	TGTGCCAGCAGTAGAACACTGAACACTGAAGCTTTCTTT
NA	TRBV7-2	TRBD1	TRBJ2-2	CASSLRGTGYTGELFF	TGTGCCAGCAGCTTACGGGGGACAGGGTATACCGGGGAGCTGTTTTTT
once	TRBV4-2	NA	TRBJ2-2	CASSQPERADTGELFF	TGTGCCAGCAGCCAACCTGAAAGAGCGGACACCGGGGAGCTGTTTTTT
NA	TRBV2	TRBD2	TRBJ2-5	CASILRGSGGPQETQYF	TGTGCCAGCATCCTAAGGGGGAGCGGGGGGCCTCAAGAGACCCAGTACTTC
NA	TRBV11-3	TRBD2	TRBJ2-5	CASSSSGGTETQYF	TGTGCCAGCAGCTCCAGCGGGGGCACAGAGACCCAGTACTTC
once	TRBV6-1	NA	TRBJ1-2	CASSEASRGYGYTF	TGTGCCAGCAGTGAAGCGTCCAGGGGTTATGGCTACACCTTC
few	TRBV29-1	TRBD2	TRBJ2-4	CSVAGGLAGAKNIQYF	TGCAGCGTTGCCGGGGGACTAGCGGGAGCCAAAAACATTCAGTACTTC
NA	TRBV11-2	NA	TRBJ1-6	CASSWGAISYNSPLHF	TGTGCCAGCAGTTGGGGCGCCATATCGTATAATTCACCCCTCCACTTT
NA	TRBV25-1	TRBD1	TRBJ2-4	CASSPRDRQNIQYF	TGTGCCAGCAGTCCCCGGGACAGACAAAACATTCAGTACTTC
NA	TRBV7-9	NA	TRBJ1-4	CASSAERAPNEKLFF	TGTGCCAGCAGCGCGGAGCGGGCCCCGAATGAAAAACTGTTTTTT
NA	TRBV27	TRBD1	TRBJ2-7	CASSQRGAGTGAYEQYF	TGTGCCAGCAGCCAACGTGGAGCCGGGACAGGGGCCTACGAGCAGTACTTC
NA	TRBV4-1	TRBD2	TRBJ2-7	CASSQESGLGAGEQYF	TGCGCCAGCAGCCAAGAGTCGGGACTAGGGGCGGGAGAGCAGTACTTC